This T cell receptor beta chain was profiled in a study of neoadjuvant anti-PD-1 for oral cavity cancer. Data came from immunoSEQ multiplex PCR; TCRdb stores just in-frame clones and leaves some out. The sample contains under 15,000 clones, less than 70% of which appear only once. Trimming removed 1 base at V and 6 bases at J, with 7 bases between. Looked up from germline, CDR1 is MDHEN and CDR2 is SYDVKM. The CDR3 has 12 residues. This chain joins TRBV28 and TRBJ2-7, with unresolved D. This specimen consisted of tumor tissue, obtained before nivolumab (anti-PD-1) treatment. The receptor's source is a person aged 35-79 years with oral cavity squamous cell carcinoma. The donor label of this sample is uncertain. The CDR3, as DNA: TGTGCCAGCAGTTTATTATCCGCCGAGCAGTACTTC. It yields the protein CASSLLSAEQYF.